This passage covers 28 T cell receptor beta chains from one sample sequenced in a study of T cell responses to AZD1222 COVID-19 vaccine. Clones were read by immunoSEQ multiplex PCR, and TCRdb kept only the in-frame ones, dropping some. The top ten clones hold approximately 1% of a sample with hundreds of thousands of clones, around 93% of them seen once. Specimen: peripheral blood, collected on day 0 of MenACWY control vaccination. Source of these receptors: an adult in good health.

This chain links TRBV7-2 with TRBJ1-3; tentative D call: TRBD1 (5 bases). V was trimmed by 5 bases and J by 1 base, leaving 9 bases between them. CDR1 is SGHTA, CDR2 FQGNSA, per germline. This CDR3 has 14 residues. As DNA, the CDR3 is TGTGCCAGCAGCCCCGGGGCTTCTGGAAACACCATATATTTT. Its protein is CASSPGASGNTIYF.

The V and J genes are TRBV7-3 and TRBJ1-2, with TRBD1 identical over 7 bases. Germline V gives CDR1 SGHTA, CDR2 FQGTGA. This CDR3 is 14 amino acids long. The V gene end was trimmed by 0 bases and the J gene end by 8 bases; junction bases not matched to a gene: 6. CDR3 sequence (DNA): TGTGCCAGCAGCTTAACAGGACAGGCCCAAGGCTACACCTTC. Amino acids: CASSLTGQAQGYTF.

V gene TRBV7-8 combines with J gene TRBJ2-1; D remains ambiguous. The V gene's germline CDR1 is SGHVS and CDR2 FQNEAQ. This CDR3 is 14 amino acids long. Trimming cost V 2 bases and J 5 bases, with 10 bases left between them. CDR3: CASSLTLVDNEQFF. The DNA of the CDR3 is TGTGCCAGCAGCTTAACGCTAGTCGACAATGAGCAGTTCTTC.

This clone was seen more than once but under ten times. The genes are TRBV27 and TRBJ2-7; 9 positions match TRBD2. Trimming at V came to 4 bases and at J to 1 base, leaving 5 bases not matched to a gene. The CDR3 runs 15 residues. Per the germline V gene, CDR1 is MNHEY and CDR2 is SMNVEV (reference sequence). CDR3: CASSSPLAGSYEQYF. CDR3 nucleotides: TGTGCCAGCAGTTCCCCCCTAGCGGGGTCCTACGAGCAGTACTTC.

V and J are TRBV9 and TRBJ1-3; TRBD1 is a possible D gene (5 bases). The CDR3 runs 18 residues. V gave up 0 bases and J gave up 1 base, with 17 bases separating them. CDR1 SGDLS and CDR2 YYNGEE come from the germline V gene. The CDR3 sequence is CASSVGSVGPTSGNTIYF. CDR3 DNA: TGTGCCAGCAGCGTAGGATCGGTGGGGCCTACTTCTGGAAACACCATATATTTT.

The chain employs TRBV6-6 and TRBJ2-7; 7 bases fit TRBD1. With 8 bases clipped from V and 6 bases from J, the junction kept 7 bases outside the gene matches. The CDR3 sequence is 12 residues long. The germline CDR1 and CDR2 sequences are MNHNY and SVGAGI (reference sequence). The DNA for the CDR3 is TGTGCCAGCTCCCACAGGGGCGTCGAGCAGTACTTC. Protein product: CASSHRGVEQYF.

Only one count was recorded for this clone. This chain joins TRBV4-2 and TRBJ1-2, with D hard to call. This CDR3 comprises 13 residues. Germline V gene sequence: CDR1 LGHNA, CDR2 YNFKEQ. V was cut by 1 base and J by 8 bases, with 11 bases left in between. The CDR3: CASSQAGVRGYTF. CDR3 in DNA: TGTGCCAGCAGCCAAGCAGGTGTGCGGGGCTACACCTTC.

Remarks on this clone: This specimen includes other DNA sequences encoding the same CDR3. The chain recombines TRBV30 with TRBJ1-1; unclear D gene. This CDR3 is built from 13 residues. CDR1 is GTSNPN and CDR2 is SVGIG in the germline V gene (reference sequence). Trimming removed 0 bases at V and 0 bases at J, with 5 bases between. The CDR3 DNA reads TGTGCCTGGAGTGTACAATTGAACACTGAAGCTTTCTTT. Protein sequence: CAWSVQLNTEAFF.

Comments on this clone: The junction shows a germline mismatch at one end, possibly a read error. The CDR3 DNA reads as TGTGCCAGTAGTTACCGTGACGGGGACCGGCTTTATTTT. This gives the protein CASSYRDGDRLYF. This chain joins TRBV19 and TRBJ1-4; perhaps TRBD1 as D (5 bases). Looked up from germline, CDR1 is LNHDA and CDR2 is SQIVND (reference sequence). The CDR3 loop spans 13 amino acids. Full variable domain (remainder filled in from reference TRBV19 and TRBJ1-4): DGGITQSPKYLFRKEGQNVTLSCEQNLNHDAMYWYRQDPGQGLRLIYYSQIVNDFQKGDIAEGYSVSREKKESFPLTVTSAQKNPTAFYLCASSYRDGDRLYFGSGTQLSVL.

J is TRBJ1-5 and V is TRBV5-4; perhaps TRBD1 as D (5 bases). Germline V gives CDR1 SGHNT, CDR2 YYREEE (reference sequence). This CDR3 contains 15 residues. V dropped 0 bases and J dropped 1 base, with 8 bases sitting between them. CDR3 region: CASSLGGGSNQPQHF. DNA of the CDR3: TGTGCCAGCAGCTTGGGTGGGGGAAGCAATCAGCCCCAGCATTTT. Looking up the rest from reference TRBV5-4 and TRBJ1-5 gives the full variable domain: ETGVTQSPTHLIKTRGQQVTLRCSSQSGHNTVSWYQQALGQGPQFIFQYYREEENGRGNFPPRFSGLQFPNYSSELNVNALELDDSALYLCASSLGGGSNQPQHFGDGTRLSIL.

The CDR3 DNA follows: TGTGCCAGCAGCCAAGACAGCCAAGAGACCCAGTACTTC. This gives the protein CASSQDSQETQYF. The gene calls are TRBV3-1 (or the pseudogene TRBV3-2) and TRBJ2-5; D gene unclear. Germline CDR1 and CDR2: LGHDT and YNNKEL (reference sequence). The CDR3 consists of 13 residues. Deletions cut 0 bases from V and 1 base from J, with 3 bases between.

CDR3 amino acids: CASSKIGNEQFF. CDR3 nucleotide sequence: TGTGCCAGCAGCAAAATAGGCAATGAGCAGTTCTTC. The chain couples TRBV21-1 to TRBJ2-1. TRBV21-1 is a known pseudogene. This CDR3 contains 12 residues.

The chain has TRBV5-4 and TRBJ1-3; D not certain. Germline V gene sequence: CDR1 SGHNT, CDR2 YYREEE (reference sequence). The V end was cut by 2 bases, the J end by 1 base, with 13 bases between. The CDR3 totals 16 residues. CDR3 nucleotide sequence: TGTGCCAGCAGCTTCGGCTCCCCGCAGTCTGGAAACACCATATATTTT. Its translation: CASSFGSPQSGNTIYF. The full variable domain, rest sourced from reference TRBV5-4 and TRBJ1-3, is ETGVTQSPTHLIKTRGQQVTLRCSSQSGHNTVSWYQQALGQGPQFIFQYYREEENGRGNFPPRFSGLQFPNYSSELNVNALELDDSALYLCASSFGSPQSGNTIYFGEGSWLTVV.

V and J are TRBV7-2 and TRBJ1-2; D possibly corresponds to TRBD1 (5 bases). The V gene's germline CDR1 is SGHTA and CDR2 FQGNSA. V lost 2 bases to trimming and J lost 2 bases, with 12 bases between them. The CDR3 is 15 amino acids. The CDR3 is CASSLQGVPNYGYTF. The DNA of the CDR3 is TGTGCCAGCAGCTTACAAGGGGTTCCCAACTATGGCTACACCTTC.

The chain joins TRBV27 to TRBJ1-5; D call uncertain. Germline CDR1 MNHEY, CDR2 SMNVEV (reference sequence). Trimming pared 5 bases from V and 0 bases from J, leaving 17 bases between. The CDR3 has 17 amino acids. DNA of the CDR3: TGTGCCAGCAGTAGGGTCGGCGGGATATATAGCAATCAGCCCCAGCATTTT. Protein sequence: CASSRVGGIYSNQPQHF.

This chain's CDR3 is CASSQTGQGARWLGNQPQHF. The CDR3 nucleotides are TGCGCCAGCAGTCAAACGGGACAGGGGGCCCGATGGTTAGGCAATCAGCCCCAGCATTTT. The chain uses TRBV23-1 and TRBJ1-5; TRBD1 matches at 12 bases. TRBV23-1 is noted as an ORF with a role that remains uncertain. The CDR3 sequence is 20 residues long. V was clipped by 2 bases and J by 2 bases; unmatched bases: 13.

J is TRBJ1-5 and V is TRBV19; no firm D call. This CDR3 is 14 amino acids long. V was shortened by 9 bases and J by 7 bases, with 19 bases between the two germline ends. Germline V lookup: CDR1 LNHDA, CDR2 SQIVND (reference sequence). In DNA, the CDR3 is TGTGCCAGCGTAGACCCAGACACGGGGCAGCCCCAGCATTTT. As protein: CASVDPDTGQPQHF.

The genes are TRBV4-2 and TRBJ1-1; no clear D gene. Trimming took off 0 bases at V and 8 bases at J, with 13 bases between the two ends. Germline CDR1 is LGHNA and CDR2 is YNFKEQ. This CDR3 has 14 amino acids. CDR3 in amino acids: CASSQERSAGEAFF. CDR3 coding DNA: TGTGCCAGCAGCCAAGAGAGGTCGGCGGGGGAAGCTTTCTTT.

The chain employs TRBV4-1 and TRBJ2-3, with D tentatively TRBD1 (5 bases). Germline V CDR1 and CDR2: MGHRA, YSYEKL. CDR3 length: 13 residues. With 6 bases removed from V and 5 bases from J, the gap between germline ends came to 12 bases. Here the CDR3 reads CASSQGPEDTQYF. The CDR3 DNA sequence: TGCGCCAGCAGTCAGGGTCCGGAAGATACGCAGTATTTT.

The CDR3 here is CAISEEGYTEAFF. The DNA for the CDR3 is TGTGCCATCAGTGAAGAGGGGTACACTGAAGCTTTCTTT. The J gene is TRBJ1-1, the V gene TRBV10-3; a possible D gene is TRBD1 (5 bases). CDR1 and CDR2 (germline): ENHRY, SYGVKD. Trimming removed 3 bases at V and 3 bases at J, with 8 bases between. CDR3 length: 13 amino acids.

This sequence joins TRBV24-1 and TRBJ1-5; D is uncertain. From germline, CDR1 is KGHDR and CDR2 SFDVKD. V lost 3 bases, J lost 5 bases, and 7 bases lay in between. The CDR3 has 13 residues. CDR3: CATSDNTYQPQHF. As DNA, the CDR3 is TGTGCCACCAGTGATAATACTTATCAGCCCCAGCATTTT.

This chain connects TRBV6-5 to TRBJ1-1; D unclear. V lost 8 bases to trimming and J lost 0 bases, with 10 bases between them. Germline V gene sequence: CDR1 MNHEY, CDR2 SVGAGI. The CDR3 loop spans 13 amino acids. The CDR3 DNA sequence: TGTGCCAGCTTGGACCGTATGAACACTGAAGCTTTCTTT. Protein product: CASLDRMNTEAFF.

The V and J genes are TRBV18 and TRBJ1-5; the D gene is possibly TRBD1 (6 bases). Germline values: CDR1 KGHSH, CDR2 LQKENI. The CDR3 consists of 16 residues. Trimming removed 5 bases at V and 1 base at J, with 15 bases between. The CDR3 reads CASSSQGPGSNQPQHF. Written as DNA, the CDR3 is TGTGCCAGCTCATCGCAGGGGCCTGGGAGCAATCAGCCCCAGCATTTT.

This chain connects TRBV5-6 to TRBJ1-5; D is perhaps TRBD1 (5 bases). The V end was cut by 0 bases, the J end by 9 bases, with 19 bases between. The CDR3 spans 16 residues. From germline, CDR1 is SGHDT and CDR2 YYEEEE. In DNA form, the CDR3 reads TGTGCCAGCAGCTTGGGGTTGGGGACCCACTTTGGGCCCCAGCATTTT. Amino acids: CASSLGLGTHFGPQHF.

The V call is TRBV28, the J call TRBJ1-3; no reliable D call. Germline V gene sequence: CDR1 MDHEN, CDR2 SYDVKM. Deletions cut 1 base from V and 2 bases from J, with 6 bases between. The CDR3 has 14 amino acids. The DNA for the CDR3 is TGTGCCAGCAGTTTATCCGGGACTGGAAACACCATATATTTT. Translated, it gives CASSLSGTGNTIYF.

The V gene is TRBV18, the J gene TRBJ2-7, with 8 nucleotides matching TRBD2. Per the germline V gene, CDR1 is KGHSH and CDR2 is LQKENI. There are 13 residues in the CDR3. V lost 3 bases to trimming and J lost 5 bases; unmatched junction nucleotides: 3. The CDR3 region has the DNA TGTGCCAGCTCACCCTCGGGGGGGCACGAGCAGTACTTC. This gives the protein CASSPSGGHEQYF.

This chain links TRBV29-1 with TRBJ1-1; a possible D gene is TRBD1 (5 bases). CDR1 and CDR2 (germline): SQVTM, ANQGSEA. V was clipped by 7 bases and J by 0 bases, with 15 bases between them. The CDR3 consists of 14 residues. CDR3 in amino acids: CSASKAGLNTEAFF. DNA of the CDR3: TGCAGCGCATCCAAAGCAGGGTTGAACACTGAAGCTTTCTTT. The full variable domain, its missing parts supplied by reference TRBV29-1 and TRBJ1-1, is SAVISQKPSRDICQRGTSLTIQCQVDSQVTMMFWYRQQPGQSLTLIATANQGSEATYESGFVIDKFPISRPNLTFSTLTVSNMSPEDSSIYLCSASKAGLNTEAFFGQGTRLTVV.

The chain combines TRBV6-5 with TRBJ1-2; D perhaps matches TRBD1 (5 bases). V lost 2 bases to trimming and J lost 7 bases, with 14 bases between them. Germline loops: CDR1 MNHEY, CDR2 SVGAGI. The CDR3 spans 14 residues. The CDR3 loop reads CASSYEYRGFGYTF. CDR3 bases: TGTGCCAGCAGTTACGAGTACCGGGGCTTTGGCTACACCTTC.